The sequence of this TCR beta chain was determined in a study of blood T cells in healthy people across ages. The sample, 9 to 10 milliliters of peripheral blood, was drawn from each donor. Germline V lookup: CDR1 SEHNR, CDR2 FQNEAQ (reference sequence). The J segment lost 8 bases and the V segment lost 5 bases, leaving 12 bases of the junction unmatched. The CDR3 consists of 15 residues. Overall study results and limits: There was no known CMV status for donors, so expanded clonotype changes were possibly confounded.

With a J-beta primer mix and a sample-barcoded 5' primer, a second PCR ran roughly 6 to 12 cycles. MiXCR, applied by TCRdb to the 5' RACE reads, yields one record per CDR3 protein. The sample includes around 1.5 million distinct CDR3 sequences, roughly a third of them seen just once. The table lists this clonotype with a few counts. As yet, its antigen is unknown. The TCR comes from a woman aged 25 to 45 in good health. This chain joins TRBV7-9 and TRBJ1-1; 9 nucleotides line up with TRBD1. Sequencing was performed on blood. CDR3 bases: TGTGCCAGCAGCCCGGACAGGGGTTCGTCGGCAGAAGCTTTCTTT. It encodes CASSPDRGSSAEAFF.